The 2 T cell receptor beta chains presented below share a single source sample, sequenced in a study of identical twins. Each CDR3 protein gets one entry after TCRdb re-called the 5' RACE reads with MiXCR. This sample has about 480,000 distinct CDR3 sequences, with 14% found just once. This sample was also put to use in a study of yellow fever vaccine responses in identical twins.

The sample consisted of CD4+ T cells sorted from blood. All receptors come from a woman younger than 35 in good health.

This clonotype was recorded at least ten times. This chain links TRBV12-3 or TRBV12-4 with TRBJ2-3, with D uncertain. The CDR3 is 15 amino acids. Trimming removed 6 bases from V and 2 bases from J, with 15 bases in between. CDR3 amino acids: CASRSGSRATDTQYF. CDR3 nucleotides: TGTGCCAGCAGATCTGGATCCCGGGCCACAGATACGCAGTATTTT.

This clonotype was recorded a few times. The gene calls are TRBV7-2 and TRBJ2-3, with D possibly called TRBD1 or TRBD2 (5 bases each). Germline assignment: CDR1 SGHTA and CDR2 FQGNSA. This CDR3 comprises 16 residues. V was shortened by 1 base and J by 4 bases, with 15 bases between the two germline ends. For the CDR3, the DNA is TGTGCCAGCAGCTTAGTTGGGGGTGGCCCCGCAGATACGCAGTATTTT. Its protein product is CASSLVGGGPADTQYF. The whole variable domain, remainder taken from reference TRBV7-2 and TRBJ2-3, is GAGVSQSPSNKVTEKGKDVELRCDPISGHTALYWYRQSLGQGLEFLIYFQGNSAPDKSGLPSDRFSAERTGGSVSTLTIQRTQQEDSAVYLCASSLVGGGPADTQYFGPGTRLTVL.